The 18 T cell receptor beta chains reported below all come from one sample, sequenced in a study of spatial heterogeneity in lung cancer. TCRdb redid the calling of the 5' RACE reads with MiXCR, one entry per CDR3 protein. The sample has 85,000 to 100,000 distinct CDR3 sequences, roughly a fifth seen once. Specified time point: blood at routine non-recurrence follow-up after resection. The starting material was PBMCs, obtained at follow-up. These receptors were taken from a male donor with early-stage non-small cell lung cancer.

This clonotype has only a few counts. J is TRBJ2-5 and V is TRBV9; D perhaps matches TRBD1 (6 bases). CDR1 is SGDLS and CDR2 is YYNGEE in the germline V gene. V was pared by 0 bases and J by 4 bases, with 10 bases between. The CDR3 contains 14 residues. CDR3 nucleotide sequence: TGTGCCAGCAGCGTAGAACTCAGGGGAGAGACCCAGTACTTC. Its translation is CASSVELRGETQYF.

The chain uses TRBV6-6 and TRBJ1-5, with TRBD1 as a possible D gene (6 bases). V was cut by 6 bases and J by 3 bases, with 9 bases left in between. The germline V gene encodes CDR1 MNHNY and CDR2 SVGAGI (reference sequence). The CDR3 extends over 13 amino acids. CDR3 in amino acids: CASSRDTNQPQHF. The CDR3 coding sequence is TGTGCCAGCAGCCGGGACACCAATCAGCCCCAGCATTTT.

The chain recombines TRBV9 with TRBJ1-4; D ambiguous. V lost 4 bases to trimming and J lost 2 bases, with 12 bases between them. Germline V gene sequence: CDR1 SGDLS, CDR2 YYNGEE. The CDR3 loop spans 15 amino acids. The CDR3 protein is CASSPDTGTNEKLFF. The CDR3 DNA sequence: TGTGCCAGCAGCCCAGACACCGGCACTAATGAAAAACTGTTTTTT.

This sequence joins TRBV2 and TRBJ2-4, with 9 bases lining up with TRBD2. The junction had 7 bases not matched to a gene; V was cut back by 6 bases and J by 4 bases. Germline CDR1 SNHLY, CDR2 FYNNEI. The CDR3 contains 15 residues. The CDR3 DNA reads as TGTGCCAGCAGCACGGAGCGGGGGGCAAAAAACATTCAGTACTTC. Translating it yields CASSTERGAKNIQYF.

The chain recombines TRBV3-1 with TRBJ1-2; tentatively, D is TRBD1 (6 bases). The CDR3 extends over 15 amino acids. The germline CDR1 and CDR2 sequences are LGHDT and YNNKEL (reference sequence). V was pared by 1 base and J by 4 bases, with 13 bases between. The CDR3 coding sequence is TGTGCCAGCAGCCAAGGTACAACAGGGAGCTATGGCTACACCTTC. This encodes CASSQGTTGSYGYTF.

The genes are TRBV6-2 or TRBV6-3 and TRBJ2-3, with 10 nucleotides matching TRBD2. Germline lookup yields CDR1 MNHEY and CDR2 SVGEGT. The CDR3 is 17 amino acids. Germline trimming cut 6 bases from V and 0 bases from J; bases unmatched to any gene: 9. CDR3 DNA sequence: TGTGCCAGCAGACTGACTAGCGGGCTTCCTAGCACAGATACGCAGTATTTT. Protein: CASRLTSGLPSTDTQYF.

V is TRBV20-1 and J is TRBJ2-7; 11 bases are a match to TRBD2. The germline V gene has CDR1 DFQATT and CDR2 SNEGSKA (reference sequence). This CDR3 is 14 amino acids long. Trimming took 3 bases from V and 3 from J; bases not matched to a gene: 4. The DNA of the CDR3 is TGCAGTGCTAGCCCCGGGACTAGCGGCTACGAGCAGTACTTC. It is translated as CSASPGTSGYEQYF.

The chain employs TRBV4-1 and TRBJ1-5; no clear D. The CDR3 totals 14 residues. CDR1 is MGHRA, CDR2 YSYEKL, per germline. V gave up 1 base and J gave up 0 bases, with 4 bases separating them. This CDR3 is CASSQGRSNQPQHF. CDR3 nucleotides: TGCGCCAGCAGCCAAGGGCGTAGCAATCAGCCCCAGCATTTT.

V and J are TRBV5-5 and TRBJ2-2, with unresolved D. V gave up 0 bases and J gave up 2 bases, with 11 bases separating them. CDR1 is SGHKS, CDR2 YYEKEE, per germline (reference sequence). CDR3 length: 16 amino acids. DNA of the CDR3: TGTGCCAGCAGCTTGGAGCGTTGGGTTAACACCGGGGAGCTGTTTTTT. Protein: CASSLERWVNTGELFF. The entire variable domain, with the rest obtained from reference TRBV5-5 and TRBJ2-2, is as follows: DAGVTQSPTHLIKTRGQQVTLRCSPISGHKSVSWYQQVLGQGPQFIFQYYEKEERGRGNFPDRFSARQFPNYSSELNVNALLLGDSALYLCASSLERWVNTGELFFGEGSRLTVL.

V usage is TRBV20-1 and J usage is TRBJ2-2, with a possible D match to TRBD1 (5 bases). Trimming cost V 6 bases and J 4 bases, with 9 bases left between them. CDR1 DFQATT and CDR2 SNEGSKA come from the germline V gene (reference sequence). This CDR3 contains 12 residues. CDR3 sequence reads: CSATTVTGELFF. CDR3 bases: TGCAGTGCCACGACAGTCACCGGGGAGCTGTTTTTT.

This clonotype was detected many times. The chain employs TRBV29-1 and TRBJ2-6; D is undetermined. The V gene lost 7 bases and the J gene lost 0 bases, with 7 bases spanning the gap. The CDR3 is made up of 13 amino acids. Germline loops: CDR1 SQVTM, CDR2 ANQGSEA. The CDR3 nucleotides read TGCAGCGCCGCCGTCTCTGGGGCCAACGTCCTGACTTTC. Translating it yields CSAAVSGANVLTF. Full variable domain (remainder filled in from reference TRBV29-1 and TRBJ2-6): SAVISQKPSRDICQRGTSLTIQCQVDSQVTMMFWYRQQPGQSLTLIATANQGSEATYESGFVIDKFPISRPNLTFSTLTVSNMSPEDSSIYLCSAAVSGANVLTFGAGSRLTVL.

The chain uses TRBV19 and TRBJ2-2, with 7 bases aligning to TRBD2. Germline assignment: CDR1 LNHDA and CDR2 SQIVND (reference sequence). The CDR3 sequence is 15 residues long. V dropped 10 bases and J dropped 2; count of bases not matched to a gene: 10. The CDR3 region has the DNA TGTGCCACTTCCCTAGGAGCGGGAAACACCGGGGAGCTGTTTTTT. Protein product: CATSLGAGNTGELFF.

In its sample, this clonotype was seen a few times. J is TRBJ1-3 and V is TRBV7-2; D remains ambiguous. Germline V lookup: CDR1 SGHTA, CDR2 FQGNSA. The V and J ends lost 4 bases and 4 bases respectively, with 8 bases between them. The CDR3 totals 13 residues. CDR3 nucleotide sequence: TGTGCCAGCAGCTATACTGCGGGAAACACCATATATTTT. This sequence encodes CASSYTAGNTIYF.

This chain links TRBV2 with TRBJ2-3; D uncertain. Deletions cut 1 base from V and 0 bases from J, with 11 bases between. Germline V gives CDR1 SNHLY, CDR2 FYNNEI. This CDR3 is built from 16 residues. CDR3 coding DNA: TGTGCCAGCAGTGAAGAAGGGCAAGTAAGCACAGATACGCAGTATTTT. It translates to CASSEEGQVSTDTQYF. The whole variable domain, remainder taken from reference TRBV2 and TRBJ2-3, is EPEVTQTPSHQVTQMGQEVILRCVPISNHLYFYWYRQILGQKVEFLVSFYNNEISEKSEIFDDQFSVERPDGSNFTLKIRSTKLEDSAMYFCASSEEGQVSTDTQYFGPGTRLTVL.

This clonotype was counted a few times. This chain links TRBV9 with TRBJ2-7; 9 bases align to TRBD2. Germline assignment: CDR1 SGDLS and CDR2 YYNGEE. After removal of 0 bases from V and 6 bases from J, the junction contained 16 bases not matched to a gene. CDR3 length: 18 amino acids. The CDR3 DNA reads TGTGCCAGCAGCGTAGAGGGTAGCGGGAGTCCCCTCTTTGCCGAGCAGTACTTC. Translated: CASSVEGSGSPLFAEQYF. Together with reference TRBV9 and TRBJ2-7, the CDR3 gives the full variable domain: DSGVTQTPKHLITATGQRVTLRCSPRSGDLSVYWYQQSLDQGLQFLIQYYNGEERAKGNILERFSAQQFPDLHSELNLSSLELGDSALYFCASSVEGSGSPLFAEQYFGPGTRLTVT.

The chain employs TRBV20-1 and TRBJ2-7; TRBD1 matches at 7 bases. The CDR3 runs to 14 residues. From germline, CDR1 is DFQATT and CDR2 SNEGSKA (reference sequence). Trimming cost V 5 bases and J 2 bases; bases outside gene matches: 9. CDR3 loop: CSARRDSSTYEQYF. CDR3 coding DNA: TGCAGTGCTCGACGGGACAGCTCCACCTACGAGCAGTACTTC.

V gene TRBV5-1 combines with J gene TRBJ2-5, with 7 bases aligning to TRBD2. V shed 4 bases and J 5 bases; nucleotides not matched to a gene: 11. The germline gives CDR1 SGHRS, CDR2 YFSETQ. CDR3 length equals 15 residues. The CDR3 DNA follows: TGCGCCAGCAGCCCTGGGACTACTCTTGGGGAGACCCAGTACTTC. It is translated as CASSPGTTLGETQYF.

The chain employs TRBV10-1 and TRBJ2-1, with D possibly matching TRBD2 (5 bases). V was pared by 9 bases and J by 5 bases, with 14 bases between. CDR1 WNHNN and CDR2 SYGVQD come from the germline V gene (reference sequence). This CDR3 spans 13 amino acids. The CDR3 DNA is TGCGCCAGGAAAGGGAGACAAAACAATGAGCAGTTCTTC. Its translation: CARKGRQNNEQFF.